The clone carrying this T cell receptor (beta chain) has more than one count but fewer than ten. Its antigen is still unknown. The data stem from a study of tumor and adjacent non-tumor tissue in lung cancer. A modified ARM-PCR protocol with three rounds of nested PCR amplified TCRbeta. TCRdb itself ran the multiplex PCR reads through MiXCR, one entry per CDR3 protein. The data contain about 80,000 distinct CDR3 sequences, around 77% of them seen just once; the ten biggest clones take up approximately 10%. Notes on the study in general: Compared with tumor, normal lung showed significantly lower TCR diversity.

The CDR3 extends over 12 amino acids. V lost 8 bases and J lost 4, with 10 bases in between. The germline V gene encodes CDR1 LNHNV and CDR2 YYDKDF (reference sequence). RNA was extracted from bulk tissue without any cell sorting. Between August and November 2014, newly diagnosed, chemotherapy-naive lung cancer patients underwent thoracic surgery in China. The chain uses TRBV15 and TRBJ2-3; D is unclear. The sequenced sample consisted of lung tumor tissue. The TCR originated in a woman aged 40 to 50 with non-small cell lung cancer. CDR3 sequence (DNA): TGTGCCACCGTGAAATTCCCAGATACGCAGTATTTT. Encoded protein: CATVKFPDTQYF.